The entry that follows covers one TCR beta chain sequence. Its cognate antigen is unknown. This sample is part of a study of spatial heterogeneity in lung cancer. Points from the study as a whole: Mutation tallies in tumors tracked expanded intratumoral alpha and beta TCR counts. Nonsynonymous mutations, ubiquitous and regional, were tracked respectively by counts of ubiquitous and regional expanded TCRs.

The time point here: sample taken at primary tumor resection. Material for sequencing was whole RNA from tumor, nontumor lung or frozen PBMC, left unsorted. V was clipped by 7 bases and J by 4 bases, with 26 bases between them. The CDR3 is 19 residues long. The V gene's germline CDR1 is LNHNV and CDR2 YYDKDF (reference sequence). From the 5' RACE reads, TCRdb called clonotypes with MiXCR, one entry per CDR3 protein. The sample carries 15,000 to 20,000 distinct CDR3 sequences, around 7% recorded once. The rearrangement links TRBV15 to TRBJ1-6; D possibly corresponds to TRBD1 (5 bases). The input for sequencing was lung tumor tissue, taken at surgery. The receptor comes from a female donor with early-stage non-small cell lung cancer. The CDR3 loop is CATTTTVAAEKGYNSPLHF. The CDR3 DNA is TGTGCCACCACCACGACCGTGGCAGCAGAAAAGGGGTATAATTCACCCCTCCACTTT.